The source of this T cell receptor (beta chain) is a study of control samples from healthy donors and cancer patients. Only in-frame clones appear in the TCRdb table, and some are missing; sequencing was by immunoSEQ multiplex PCR. Of over 100,000 clones listed, 70% to 90% are singletons. Sequenced sample: blood. This TCR was recovered from a man aged 35 to 55 in good health.

CDR3 sequence reads: CASSLGRWGGNQPQHF. The CDR3 bases are TGTGCCAGCAGCTTAGGCCGCTGGGGCGGAAATCAGCCCCAGCATTTT. The V gene is TRBV11-2, the J gene TRBJ1-5; D may be TRBD1 (5 bases). The ends were cut back, 1 base at V and 4 bases at J, with 14 bases in the middle. The CDR3 extends over 16 amino acids. Germline CDR1 SGHAT, CDR2 FQNNGV.